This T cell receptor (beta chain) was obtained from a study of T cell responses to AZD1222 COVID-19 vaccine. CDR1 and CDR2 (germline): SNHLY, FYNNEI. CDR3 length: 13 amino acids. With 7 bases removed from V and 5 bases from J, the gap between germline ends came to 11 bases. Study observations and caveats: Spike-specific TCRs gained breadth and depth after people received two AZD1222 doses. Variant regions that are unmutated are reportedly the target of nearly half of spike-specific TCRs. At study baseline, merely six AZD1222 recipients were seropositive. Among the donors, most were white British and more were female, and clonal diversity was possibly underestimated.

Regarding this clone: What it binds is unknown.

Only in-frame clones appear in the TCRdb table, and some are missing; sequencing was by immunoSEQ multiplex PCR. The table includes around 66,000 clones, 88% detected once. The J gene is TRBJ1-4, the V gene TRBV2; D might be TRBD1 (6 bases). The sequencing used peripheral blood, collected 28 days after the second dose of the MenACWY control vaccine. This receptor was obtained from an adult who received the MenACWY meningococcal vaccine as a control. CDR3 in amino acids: CASKRTANEKLFF. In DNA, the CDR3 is TGTGCCAGCAAGAGGACAGCGAATGAAAAACTGTTTTTT.